The 12 T cell receptor beta chains below were found in one sample sequenced in a study of T-cell memory formation after mild COVID-19. Each CDR3 protein gets one entry after TCRdb re-called the 5' RACE reads with MiXCR. The repertoire consists of about 210,000 distinct CDR3 sequences, with roughly a tenth occurring once and the leading ten covering approximately 3%. Input material: PBMCs or a T cell subset sorted from them (not recorded which). The source is a man younger than 30 who had mild COVID-19 (a few samples of this study predate the infection). Cell type and time point are not known.

The rearrangement joins TRBV6-5 to TRBJ1-6; a weak D match, TRBD1 (6 bases). Between the trimmed V and J ends, which lost 3 bases and 2 bases, there was a span of 20 bases. CDR1 and CDR2 (germline): MNHEY, SVGAGI. CDR3 length: 19 residues. The CDR3 reads CASSYSTGKRITYNSPLHF. CDR3 DNA: TGTGCCAGCAGTTATTCAACAGGGAAACGTATCACCTATAATTCACCCCTCCACTTT.

This chain links TRBV7-2 with TRBJ2-5; a possible D gene is TRBD2 (6 bases). V was trimmed by 5 bases and J by 2 bases, leaving 18 bases between them. This CDR3 is built from 16 residues. The germline V gene encodes CDR1 SGHTA and CDR2 FQGNSA. Here the CDR3 reads CASSIGWLASQETQYF. As DNA, the CDR3 is TGTGCCAGCAGCATTGGGTGGCTAGCGAGTCAAGAGACCCAGTACTTC.

J is TRBJ2-1 and V is TRBV6-2 or TRBV6-3; possibly TRBD2 for D (5 bases). V was trimmed by 6 bases and J by 8 bases, leaving 14 bases between them. The V gene's germline CDR1 is MNHEY and CDR2 SVGEGT. This CDR3 has 13 residues. CDR3 amino acids: CASRSAPADEQFF. In DNA, the CDR3 is TGTGCCAGCAGAAGCGCTCCAGCGGATGAGCAGTTCTTC.

The table lists this clonotype with a few counts. The J gene is TRBJ2-7, the V gene TRBV7-2; TRBD1 is a possible D gene (6 bases). Trimming shortened V by 4 bases and J by 8 bases, and 9 bases separated the two germline ends. Germline V gene lookup returns CDR1 SGHTA and CDR2 FQGNSA. The CDR3 runs to 11 residues. CDR3 DNA: TGTGCCAGCAGCTCCGGACAGAAGCAGTACTTC. This codes for CASSSGQKQYF.

This clonotype appeared a few times. The rearrangement links TRBV6-6 to TRBJ1-1; no reliable D call. The ends were cut back, 5 bases at V and 4 bases at J, with 8 bases in the middle. The CDR3 spans 12 residues. Per the germline V gene, CDR1 is MNHNY and CDR2 is SVGAGI (reference sequence). The CDR3 sequence: CASSQDFTEAFF. The DNA for the CDR3 is TGTGCCAGCAGTCAGGACTTCACTGAAGCTTTCTTT.

The chain links TRBV11-2 to TRBJ2-3; 10 nucleotides align to TRBD2. The CDR3 sequence is 18 residues long. Trimming took 3 bases from V and 4 from J; bases not matched to a gene: 13. Germline CDR1 reads SGHAT; CDR2 reads FQNNGV. CDR3 in DNA: TGTGCCAGCAGCTTCCGGATAACGACTAGCGGGTATGCAGATACGCAGTATTTT. Translating gives CASSFRITTSGYADTQYF.

V usage is TRBV7-9 and J usage is TRBJ2-4, with D maybe TRBD2 (7 bases). Deletions cut 3 bases from V and 8 bases from J, with 11 bases between. This CDR3 spans 13 amino acids. The V gene's germline CDR1 is SEHNR and CDR2 FQNEAQ (reference sequence). The CDR3, as DNA: TGTGCCAGCAGCTTCGGGGAGGGGGACATTCAGTACTTC. Translation: CASSFGEGDIQYF.

The chain joins TRBV20-1 to TRBJ2-7, with 7 bases matching TRBD1. The germline CDR1 and CDR2 sequences are DFQATT and SNEGSKA (reference sequence). The CDR3 length is 14 residues. The J segment lost 4 bases and the V segment lost 3 bases, leaving 9 bases of the junction unmatched. In DNA form, the CDR3 reads TGCAGTGCTAGTGTAGGGGGCCATTTTTACGAGCAGTACGTC. Its translation: CSASVGGHFYEQYV.

Many counts were recorded for this clonotype. V gene TRBV5-1 combines with J gene TRBJ2-2; D unclear. Germline V gene lookup returns CDR1 SGHRS and CDR2 YFSETQ. The V gene lost 4 bases and the J gene lost 7 bases, with 14 bases spanning the gap. The CDR3 has 14 residues. This CDR3 reads CASSTVEGYGELFF. The CDR3, as DNA: TGCGCCAGCAGCACTGTCGAAGGTTACGGGGAGCTGTTTTTT.

The V and J genes are TRBV5-5 and TRBJ2-7, with D unresolved. V was trimmed by 0 bases and J by 3 bases, leaving 7 bases between them. CDR3 size: 13 residues. CDR1 SGHKS and CDR2 YYEKEE come from the germline V gene (reference sequence). The CDR3 protein is CASSLEDDYEQYV. DNA of the CDR3: TGTGCCAGCAGCTTGGAAGACGACTACGAGCAGTACGTC.

This clonotype appeared many times. J is TRBJ2-5 and V is TRBV3-1, with 12 bases aligning to TRBD2. The CDR3 spans 16 residues. The germline CDR1 and CDR2 sequences are LGHDT and YNNKEL (reference sequence). V trimming: 0 bases; J trimming: 7 bases; junction bases outside the gene matches: 6. The CDR3 region is CASSQDLTSGGRTQYF. The CDR3 DNA reads TGTGCCAGCAGCCAAGATCTTACTAGCGGGGGGCGGACCCAGTACTTC.

The chain uses TRBV7-2 and TRBJ2-1, with 8 positions matching TRBD2. The germline CDR1 and CDR2 sequences are SGHTA and FQGNSA. The CDR3 has 14 amino acids. Unmatched junction bases numbered 7, after V lost 5 bases and J lost 7 bases. CDR3 coding DNA: TGTGCCAGCAGCCTTCTCGGGGGGGGAAATGAGCAGTTCTTC. Translated: CASSLLGGGNEQFF. Complete variable domain (other parts from reference TRBV7-2 and TRBJ2-1): GAGVSQSPSNKVTEKGKDVELRCDPISGHTALYWYRQSLGQGLEFLIYFQGNSAPDKSGLPSDRFSAERTGGSVSTLTIQRTQQEDSAVYLCASSLLGGGNEQFFGPGTRLTVL.